These 5 T cell receptor beta chains were all obtained from the same sample, sequenced in a study of T cell responses to AZD1222 COVID-19 vaccine (dated by TCRdb to the early 2020s). This specimen's time point label, interpreted: about 28 days (+/-7) after the second vaccine dose. The library was made by the immunoSEQ multiplex PCR assay. TCRdb took over this immuneACCESS table, retaining in-frame rearrangements with V and J assigned. Such tables are incomplete; in checked studies, under half of the missing clones stem from an unresolved V gene, and the remainder is unexplained. The sample table holds 140,000 to 150,000 clones, of which around 90% were seen once. In total, the top ten clones hold about 3.8% of the sample. The input for sequencing was peripheral blood, taken 28 days after the second AZD1222 dose. The receptors derive from an adult who received the AZD1222 COVID-19 vaccine.

The chain has TRBV11-2 and TRBJ2-7; TRBD2 aligns across 7 bases. V dropped 3 bases and J dropped 1; count of bases not matched to a gene: 6. The CDR3 is 15 residues long. Per the germline V gene, CDR1 is SGHAT and CDR2 is FQNNGV. The CDR3 here is CASSFPRGESYEQYF. The CDR3 bases are TGTGCCAGCAGCTTCCCTCGGGGGGAATCCTACGAGCAGTACTTC. Combining the CDR3 with reference TRBV11-2 and TRBJ2-7 gives the whole variable domain EAGVAQSPRYKIIEKRQSVAFWCNPISGHATLYWYQQILGQGPKLLIQFQNNGVVDDSQLPKDRFSAERLKGVDSTLKIQPAKLEDSAVYLCASSFPRGESYEQYFGPGTRLTVT.

The chain joins TRBV5-1 to TRBJ2-5; D is perhaps TRBD1 (6 bases). The CDR3 is made up of 16 amino acids. Germline CDR1 and CDR2: SGHRS and YFSETQ. Trimming shortened V by 4 bases and J by 5 bases, and 21 bases separated the two germline ends. As DNA, the CDR3 is TGCGCCAGCAGCGCATCTGGACAGACCCAAACCGAGACCCAGTACTTC. Translated: CASSASGQTQTETQYF.

The chain carries TRBV3-1 (or the pseudogene TRBV3-2) and TRBJ2-7, with D perhaps TRBD1 or TRBD2 (6 bases each). In germline, CDR1 is LGHDT, CDR2 YNNKEL (reference sequence). There are 18 residues in the CDR3. Trimming stripped 6 bases from V and 2 bases from J, with 26 bases between. CDR3: CASSSGWGARTGTYEQYF. The CDR3 bases are TGTGCCAGCAGTTCAGGGTGGGGGGCCAGGACCGGGACCTACGAGCAGTACTTC.

This clone was seen only once. The chain employs TRBV19 and TRBJ2-5; 10 nucleotides agree with TRBD1. The CDR3 extends over 16 amino acids. The V segment lost 4 bases and the J segment 5 bases; nucleotides outside the gene matches: 10. In germline, CDR1 is LNHDA, CDR2 SQIVND (reference sequence). The CDR3 nucleotides read TGTGCCAGTAGTACGAGAAACCCGGGACAGGGGGAGACCCAGTACTTC. Amino acids: CASSTRNPGQGETQYF.

This chain links TRBV21-1 with TRBJ2-5. TRBV21-1 is an annotated pseudogene. This CDR3 is built from 14 residues. The CDR3: CASSKTGTQETQYF. CDR3 DNA sequence: TGTGCCAGCAGCAAAACGGGGACCCAAGAGACCCAGTACTTC.